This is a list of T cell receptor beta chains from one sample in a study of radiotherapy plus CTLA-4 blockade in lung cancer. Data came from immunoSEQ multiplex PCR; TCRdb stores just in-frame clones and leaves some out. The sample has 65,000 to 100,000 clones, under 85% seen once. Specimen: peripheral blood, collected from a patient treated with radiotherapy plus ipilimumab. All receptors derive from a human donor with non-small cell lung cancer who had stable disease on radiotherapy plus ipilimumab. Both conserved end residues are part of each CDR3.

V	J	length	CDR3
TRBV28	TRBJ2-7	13	CASFSVIGYEQYF
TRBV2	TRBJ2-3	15	CAGSDAGPSTDTQYF
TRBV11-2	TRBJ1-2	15	CASSFGGPSSGGYTF
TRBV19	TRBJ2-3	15	CASRLTSGFTDTQYF
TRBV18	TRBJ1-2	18	CASSSTGTGIGGNYGYTF
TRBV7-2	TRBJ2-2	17	CASSAGTSGRLTGELFF
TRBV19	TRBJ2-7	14	CASSVSGAIYEQYF
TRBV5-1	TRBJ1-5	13	CASSLEPNQPQHF
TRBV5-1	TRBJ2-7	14	CASSFSASSYEQYF
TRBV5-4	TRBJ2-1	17	CASSLAGLAGSYNEQFF
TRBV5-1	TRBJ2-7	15	CASSSIAGQGDEQYF
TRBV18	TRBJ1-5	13	CASSEDRNQPQHF
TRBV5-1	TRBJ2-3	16	CASSLGTSGSTDTQYF
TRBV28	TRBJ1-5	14	CASSSVPSGGPQHF
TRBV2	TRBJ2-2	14	CASIHRANTGELFF
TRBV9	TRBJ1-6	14	CASSAPGGNSPLHF
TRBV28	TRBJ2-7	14	CASRQQGIGYEQYF
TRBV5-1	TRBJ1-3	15	CASSLEGVTGNTIYF
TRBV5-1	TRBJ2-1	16	CASSFNSGSTYNEQFF
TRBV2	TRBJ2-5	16	CASSLGLAGAPGTQYF
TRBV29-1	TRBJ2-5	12	CSVAGAQETQYF
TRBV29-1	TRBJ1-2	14	CSVGRLGQNYGYTF
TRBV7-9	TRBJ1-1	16	CASSSIRHRGDTEAFF
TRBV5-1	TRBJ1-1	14	CASSLAQGNTEAFF
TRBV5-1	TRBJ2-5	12	CASGQGQETQYF
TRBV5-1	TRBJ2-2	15	CASSLGSANTGELFF
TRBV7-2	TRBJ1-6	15	CASTIDRDYNSPLHF
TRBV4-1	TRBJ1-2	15	CASSQDSTGLRGYTF
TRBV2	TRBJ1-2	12	CATLRGFYGYTF
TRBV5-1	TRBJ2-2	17	CASSPGGGGSRTGELFF
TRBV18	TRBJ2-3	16	CASSPRTSGITDTQYF
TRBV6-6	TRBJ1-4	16	CASSWGPQGGGEKLFF
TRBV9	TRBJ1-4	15	CASSVGLATNEKLFF
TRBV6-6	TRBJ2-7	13	CASSYSPGGEQYF
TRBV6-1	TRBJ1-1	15	CASSKGFSMNTEAFF